A selection of T cell receptor beta chains follows, all from one sample in a study of T cells in localized non-small cell lung cancer. The method was immunoSEQ multiplex PCR; TCRdb's version includes in-frame clones alone and lacks a portion of them. The sample records 1,500 or so clones, approximately 31% being singletons. Material: normal lung tissue next to the tumor, obtained before any cancer treatment. Receptor source: a male donor at least 60 years old with stage II squamous cell lung carcinoma. Each CDR3 is given with its conserved first and last residue. Fields, in order: J gene, clone size, V gene, D gene, CDR3 protein, CDR3 DNA. D genes are given only for firm matches. Expanded clones are given a class, and other clones once, few, many or no size at all.

TRBJ2-3	-	TRBV4-1	-	CASSLSDSRDTQYF	TGCGCCAGCAGCCTAAGTGACTCACGAGATACGCAGTATTTT
TRBJ2-1	-	TRBV11-3	TRBD2	CASSRSGTSYNEQFF	TGTGCCAGCAGCCGCAGCGGGACCTCCTACAATGAGCAGTTCTTC
TRBJ1-2	medium-sized	TRBV11-3	TRBD1	CASSSRQGANYGYTF	TGTGCCAGCAGCTCAAGACAGGGGGCTAACTATGGCTACACCTTC
TRBJ2-1	few	TRBV6-8	TRBD2	CASSRTSGGGQFF	TGTGCTAGCAGCCGTACTAGCGGAGGTGGGCAGTTCTTC
TRBJ2-5	hyperexpanded	TRBV6-1	-	CASSEGTRETQYF	TGTGCCAGCAGTGAAGGGACAAGGGAGACCCAGTACTTC
TRBJ2-7	-	TRBV29-1	-	CSVALQPTSYEQYF	TGCAGCGTTGCTCTGCAACCCACATCCTACGAGCAGTACTTC
TRBJ2-7	-	TRBV11-3	TRBD1	CASSQLRGQGDSYEQYF	TGTGCCAGCAGCCAACTGAGGGGACAGGGGGACTCCTACGAGCAGTACTTC
TRBJ2-7	few	TRBV11-3	TRBD2	CASTRGLAGGNEQYF	TGTGCCAGCACCCGAGGACTAGCGGGAGGTAACGAGCAGTACTTC
TRBJ2-7	-	TRBV6-8	TRBD1	CAISPGQGPPEQYF	TGTGCCATCAGCCCCGGACAGGGCCCTCCGGAGCAGTACTTC
TRBJ1-2	once	TRBV28	-	CASSRDVYGYTF	TGTGCCAGCAGTAGAGATGTCTATGGCTACACCTTC
TRBJ2-7	few	TRBV6-8	TRBD1	CASRDRGRFDEQYF	TGTGCCAGCAGAGACAGGGGGCGCTTCGACGAGCAGTACTTC
TRBJ1-2	medium-sized	TRBV6-8	-	CAISYGTYYGYTF	TGTGCCATCTCTTACGGGACATATTATGGCTACACCTTC
TRBJ1-1	-	TRBV11-3	-	CASSLDRASGTEAFF	TGTGCCAGCAGCTTAGATCGGGCCTCGGGGACTGAAGCTTTCTTT
TRBJ2-7	few	TRBV18	TRBD1	CASSPGQDFYEQYF	TGTGCCAGCTCACCTGGACAGGATTTCTACGAGCAGTACTTC
TRBJ2-5	-	TRBV6-8	-	CASSGPAQETQYF	TGTGCCAGCAGTGGGCCCGCCCAAGAGACCCAGTACTTC
TRBJ2-1	few	TRBV6-8	-	CASTGTPSSYNEQFF	TGTGCCAGCACTGGGACGCCTAGCTCCTACAATGAGCAGTTCTTC
TRBJ2-7	-	TRBV28	-	CASSLEGTTYEQYF	TGTGCCAGCAGTTTAGAGGGAACCACCTACGAGCAGTACTTC
TRBJ1-4	few	TRBV5-1	-	CASSHRERNEKLFF	TGCGCCAGCAGCCATCGGGAGCGAAACGAAAAACTGTTTTTT
TRBJ1-1	medium-sized	TRBV6-8	-	CASFPQGLNTEAFF	TGTGCCAGCTTTCCTCAGGGGCTGAACACTGAAGCTTTCTTT
TRBJ2-3	-	TRBV29-1	TRBD1	CSVEDLTGTGGSTDTQYF	TGCAGCGTTGAAGATCTAACCGGGACAGGGGGTTCCACAGATACGCAGTATTTT
TRBJ2-3	-	TRBV19	-	CASSPERLPMITDTQYF	TGTGCCAGTAGTCCGGAGCGGTTGCCGATGATCACAGATACGCAGTATTTT
TRBJ1-3	-	TRBV19	TRBD1	CACRTGSSGNTIYF	TGTGCCTGCCGGACAGGCTCCTCTGGAAACACCATATATTTT
TRBJ1-2	few	TRBV28	-	CASRTQGNYGYTF	TGTGCCAGCAGGACCCAGGGGAACTATGGCTACACCTTC
TRBJ2-2	once	TRBV19	TRBD2	CASSSSGRMAGELFF	TGTGCCAGTAGTAGTAGCGGGAGGATGGCGGGGGAGCTGTTTTTT
TRBJ1-2	few	TRBV28	TRBD1	CASRTGGGGYTF	TGTGCCAGCAGGACAGGGGGCGGCGGCTACACCTTC
TRBJ2-2	few	TRBV11-3	TRBD2	CASSEESGRAGELFF	TGTGCCAGCAGCGAGGAGAGCGGGAGAGCCGGGGAGCTGTTTTTT
TRBJ2-2	large	TRBV6-8	-	CASRPPGSRELFF	TGTGCCAGCAGACCCCCGGGGTCCCGGGAGCTGTTTTTT